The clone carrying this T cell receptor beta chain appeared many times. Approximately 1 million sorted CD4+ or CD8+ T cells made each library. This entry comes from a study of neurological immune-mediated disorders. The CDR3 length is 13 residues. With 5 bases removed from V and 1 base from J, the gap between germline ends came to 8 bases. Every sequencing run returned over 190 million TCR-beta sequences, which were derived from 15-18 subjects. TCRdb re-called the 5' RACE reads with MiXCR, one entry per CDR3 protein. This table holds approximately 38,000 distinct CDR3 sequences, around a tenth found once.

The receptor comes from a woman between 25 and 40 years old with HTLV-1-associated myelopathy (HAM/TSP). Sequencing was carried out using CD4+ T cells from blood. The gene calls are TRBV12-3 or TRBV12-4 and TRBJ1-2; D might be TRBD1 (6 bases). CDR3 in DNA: TGTGCCAGCAGTCCAGGGGTTAACTATGGCTACACCTTC. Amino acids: CASSPGVNYGYTF.